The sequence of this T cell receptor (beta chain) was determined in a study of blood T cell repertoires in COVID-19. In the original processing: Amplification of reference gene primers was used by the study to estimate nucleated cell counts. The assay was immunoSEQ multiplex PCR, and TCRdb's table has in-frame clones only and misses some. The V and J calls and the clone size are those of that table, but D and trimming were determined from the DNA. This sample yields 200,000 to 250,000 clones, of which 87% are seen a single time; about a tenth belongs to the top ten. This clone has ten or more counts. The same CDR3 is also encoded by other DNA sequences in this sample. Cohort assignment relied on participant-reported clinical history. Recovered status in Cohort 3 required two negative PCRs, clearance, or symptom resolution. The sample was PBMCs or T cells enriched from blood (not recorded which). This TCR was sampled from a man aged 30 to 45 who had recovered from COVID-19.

CDR3 sequence reads: CASSDGRDRQPQHF. Here the CDR3 DNA reads TGTGCCAGCAGTGACGGCAGGGATAGGCAGCCCCAGCATTTT. The chain combines TRBV2 with TRBJ1-5, with TRBD1 as a possible D gene (5 bases). Trimming took off 3 bases at V and 7 bases at J, with 13 bases between the two ends. CDR1 SNHLY and CDR2 FYNNEI come from the germline V gene. The CDR3 spans 14 residues.